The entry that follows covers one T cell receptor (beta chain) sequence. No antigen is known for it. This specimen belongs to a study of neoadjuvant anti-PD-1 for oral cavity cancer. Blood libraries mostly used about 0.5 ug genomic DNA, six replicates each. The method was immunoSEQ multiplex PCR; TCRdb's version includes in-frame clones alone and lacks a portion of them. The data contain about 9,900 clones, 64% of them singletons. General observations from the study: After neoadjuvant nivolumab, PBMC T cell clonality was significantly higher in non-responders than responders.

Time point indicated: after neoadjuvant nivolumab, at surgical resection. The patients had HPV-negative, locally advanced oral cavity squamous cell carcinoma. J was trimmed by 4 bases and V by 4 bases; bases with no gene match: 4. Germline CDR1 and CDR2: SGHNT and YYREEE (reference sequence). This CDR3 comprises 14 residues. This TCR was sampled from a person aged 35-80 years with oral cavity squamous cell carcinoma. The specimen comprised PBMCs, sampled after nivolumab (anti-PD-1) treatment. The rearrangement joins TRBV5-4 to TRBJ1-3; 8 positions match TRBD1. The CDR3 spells CASSLGTGGNTIYF. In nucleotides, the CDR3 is TGTGCCAGCAGCCTCGGGACAGGAGGAAACACCATATATTTT.